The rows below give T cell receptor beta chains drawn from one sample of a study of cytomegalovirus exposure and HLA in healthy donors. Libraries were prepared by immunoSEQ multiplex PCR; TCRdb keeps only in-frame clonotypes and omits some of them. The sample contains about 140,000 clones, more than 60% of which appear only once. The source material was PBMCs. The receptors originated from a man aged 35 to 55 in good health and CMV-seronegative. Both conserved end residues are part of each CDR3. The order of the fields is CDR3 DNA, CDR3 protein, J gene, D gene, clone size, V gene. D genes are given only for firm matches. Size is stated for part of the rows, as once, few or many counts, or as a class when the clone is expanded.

CDR3 DNA: TGTGCCAGCAGCTTGGTTCTAGGTAGCACAGATACGCAGTATTTT
CDR3 protein: CASSLVLGSTDTQYF
J gene: TRBJ2-3
D gene: .
clone size: .
V gene: TRBV5-6

CDR3 DNA: TGTGCCAGCAGTTTTGACAGGGGCCGCTCACCCCTCCACTTT
CDR3 protein: CASSFDRGRSPLHF
J gene: TRBJ1-6
D gene: TRBD1
clone size: .
V gene: TRBV6-6

CDR3 DNA: TGTGCCAGCAGGGGGGGATGGGGCACAGATACGCAGTATTTT
CDR3 protein: CASRGGWGTDTQYF
J gene: TRBJ2-3
D gene: .
clone size: .
V gene: TRBV6-5

CDR3 DNA: TGTGCCAGCACCCGGGGGACTTCGCAAGAGACCCAGTACTTC
CDR3 protein: CASTRGTSQETQYF
J gene: TRBJ2-5
D gene: .
clone size: .
V gene: TRBV5-8

CDR3 DNA: TGTGCCAGCAGGACCAGGGGCCGTAGCTCCTACGAGCAGTACTTC
CDR3 protein: CASRTRGRSSYEQYF
J gene: TRBJ2-7
D gene: .
clone size: .
V gene: TRBV6-6

CDR3 DNA: TGTGCCAGCAGCTTGGAGTCGGGCTATAATTCACCCCTCCACTTT
CDR3 protein: CASSLESGYNSPLHF
J gene: TRBJ1-6
D gene: .
clone size: .
V gene: TRBV5-6

CDR3 DNA: TGTGCCAGCTCACCAACGACAGGGAGCAATCAGCCCCAGCATTTT
CDR3 protein: CASSPTTGSNQPQHF
J gene: TRBJ1-5
D gene: TRBD1
clone size: .
V gene: TRBV18

CDR3 DNA: TGTGCCAGCAGTTTGGCCACCGGGGAGCTGTTTTTT
CDR3 protein: CASSLATGELFF
J gene: TRBJ2-2
D gene: .
clone size: .
V gene: TRBV28

CDR3 DNA: TGTGCCAGCAGCCGCCTAGGGAGGGCCCAAGAGACCCAGTACTTC
CDR3 protein: CASSRLGRAQETQYF
J gene: TRBJ2-5
D gene: TRBD2
clone size: .
V gene: TRBV6-5

CDR3 DNA: TGTGCCAGCAGTCCTCCAGGGGTGAACACTGAAGCTTTCTTT
CDR3 protein: CASSPPGVNTEAFF
J gene: TRBJ1-1
D gene: .
clone size: .
V gene: TRBV28

CDR3 DNA: TGTGCCAGCTTTAAGACAGGGGAGGAGTATGGCTACACCTTC
CDR3 protein: CASFKTGEEYGYTF
J gene: TRBJ1-2
D gene: TRBD1
clone size: .
V gene: TRBV6-6

CDR3 DNA: TGTGCCAGCAGCCAAGCAGGGGCCTACTACGAGCAGTACTTC
CDR3 protein: CASSQAGAYYEQYF
J gene: TRBJ2-7
D gene: .
clone size: .
V gene: TRBV14

CDR3 DNA: TGTGCCAGCAGCCGACGAGTCTCGGGAGGAAACACCATATATTTT
CDR3 protein: CASSRRVSGGNTIYF
J gene: TRBJ1-3
D gene: .
clone size: .
V gene: TRBV7-9

CDR3 DNA: TGTGCCAGCATTCGGGACAGCCCGGGACCCGGGGAGCTGTTTTTT
CDR3 protein: CASIRDSPGPGELFF
J gene: TRBJ2-2
D gene: TRBD1
clone size: .
V gene: TRBV6-6

CDR3 DNA: TGTGCCAGCAGCTTCAAGGGGACCTACGAGCAGTACTTC
CDR3 protein: CASSFKGTYEQYF
J gene: TRBJ2-7
D gene: .
clone size: .
V gene: TRBV5-4

CDR3 DNA: TGTGCCACCAGCAGAGATTATTGGGCCCCAGACAGCCAAGCTTTCTTT
CDR3 protein: CATSRDYWAPDSQAFF
J gene: TRBJ1-1
D gene: .
clone size: .
V gene: TRBV15

CDR3 DNA: TGTGCCAGCAGCTTATACGGGACAGAGTCTGAAGCTTTCTTT
CDR3 protein: CASSLYGTESEAFF
J gene: TRBJ1-1
D gene: TRBD1
clone size: .
V gene: TRBV7-3

CDR3 DNA: TGTGCCAGCAGCTGGGACAGAGTATCTAGCAATCAGCCCCAGCATTTT
CDR3 protein: CASSWDRVSSNQPQHF
J gene: TRBJ1-5
D gene: TRBD1
clone size: few
V gene: TRBV7-8

CDR3 DNA: TGTGCCAGCAGCAACAGACAGGCGGAAAACACCATATATTTT
CDR3 protein: CASSNRQAENTIYF
J gene: TRBJ1-3
D gene: .
clone size: .
V gene: TRBV11-3

CDR3 DNA: TGTGCCAGCAGTCCAGACAGGGCCTACGAGCAGTACTTC
CDR3 protein: CASSPDRAYEQYF
J gene: TRBJ2-7
D gene: TRBD1
clone size: few
V gene: TRBV27

CDR3 DNA: TGCAGTGCTAGGGACTTAAAGCAGTTCTTC
CDR3 protein: CSARDLKQFF
J gene: TRBJ2-1
D gene: .
clone size: once
V gene: TRBV20-1

CDR3 DNA: TGTGCCAGCAGTTTGGCGGGGGGGTACAATGAGCAGTTCTTC
CDR3 protein: CASSLAGGYNEQFF
J gene: TRBJ2-1
D gene: TRBD2
clone size: .
V gene: TRBV11-3

CDR3 DNA: TGTGCCAGCAGCATTACTCCGGGAACCCAAGAGACCCAGTACTTC
CDR3 protein: CASSITPGTQETQYF
J gene: TRBJ2-5
D gene: .
clone size: .
V gene: TRBV5-4

CDR3 DNA: TGTGCCAGCAGGCAAGAGTACGAGCAGTACTTC
CDR3 protein: CASRQEYEQYF
J gene: TRBJ2-7
D gene: .
clone size: .
V gene: TRBV6-1

CDR3 DNA: TGTGCCAGCAGTTCAGGGTCCCTCTATGGCTACACCTTC
CDR3 protein: CASSSGSLYGYTF
J gene: TRBJ1-2
D gene: .
clone size: few
V gene: TRBV6-6

CDR3 DNA: TGTGCCAGCAGCTCCCTGGACAGCGCGCAAGAGACCCAGTACTTC
CDR3 protein: CASSSLDSAQETQYF
J gene: TRBJ2-5
D gene: .
clone size: .
V gene: TRBV11-3

CDR3 DNA: TGTGCCAGCAGCTTTCAGGGCTATGGCTACACCTTC
CDR3 protein: CASSFQGYGYTF
J gene: TRBJ1-2
D gene: .
clone size: .
V gene: TRBV7-2

CDR3 DNA: TGTGCCAGCAGCGGACCTGAACTAGCGGGGGGGGTGGTAAATGAGCAGTTCTTC
CDR3 protein: CASSGPELAGGVVNEQFF
J gene: TRBJ2-1
D gene: TRBD2
clone size: .
V gene: TRBV9

CDR3 DNA: TGTGCCAGCGTCCCCAACCTAAGCACAGATACGCAGTATTTT
CDR3 protein: CASVPNLSTDTQYF
J gene: TRBJ2-3
D gene: .
clone size: .
V gene: TRBV2

CDR3 DNA: TGCGCCAGCAGCCAGGAGCTATACTACGAGCAGTACTTC
CDR3 protein: CASSQELYYEQYF
J gene: TRBJ2-7
D gene: .
clone size: once
V gene: TRBV4-1

CDR3 DNA: TGCGCCAGCAGCCCCTCGGGGGGGACCTACGAGCAGTACTTC
CDR3 protein: CASSPSGGTYEQYF
J gene: TRBJ2-7
D gene: TRBD2
clone size: .
V gene: TRBV5-1

CDR3 DNA: TGTGCTCTCCGGGACAGGGCTTCCTATGGCTACACCTTC
CDR3 protein: CALRDRASYGYTF
J gene: TRBJ1-2
D gene: TRBD1
clone size: .
V gene: TRBV28

CDR3 DNA: TGTGCCAGCAGCTCCTACACGGAGGGGGAGCTGTTTTTT
CDR3 protein: CASSSYTEGELFF
J gene: TRBJ2-2
D gene: .
clone size: few
V gene: TRBV5-6

CDR3 DNA: TGCGCCAGCAGCTTGGAACAGAACTACAATGAGCAGTTCTTC
CDR3 protein: CASSLEQNYNEQFF
J gene: TRBJ2-1
D gene: .
clone size: .
V gene: TRBV5-1

CDR3 DNA: TGTGCCAGCAGGCAGGGGCTCTACACTGAAGCTTTCTTT
CDR3 protein: CASRQGLYTEAFF
J gene: TRBJ1-1
D gene: .
clone size: .
V gene: TRBV27

CDR3 DNA: TGTGCCAGCAGTTACTCCCAGGGGAGTTCTTCACCCCTCCACTTT
CDR3 protein: CASSYSQGSSSPLHF
J gene: TRBJ1-6
D gene: .
clone size: .
V gene: TRBV6-5

CDR3 DNA: TGCAGCGTCCTCGACAGGGGGCGAGTTACCGGGGAGCTGTTTTTT
CDR3 protein: CSVLDRGRVTGELFF
J gene: TRBJ2-2
D gene: TRBD1
clone size: .
V gene: TRBV29-1

CDR3 DNA: TGTGCCAGCAGTTCCTATCAAGGTGGCGCAAAAGGGGGTTTGCATGGCTACCCCTTC
CDR3 protein: CASSSYQGGAKGGLHGYPF
J gene: TRBJ1-2
D gene: .
clone size: .
V gene: TRBV28

CDR3 DNA: TGTGCCAGCAGCTCCAGGGGGAGCACAGATACGCAGTATTTT
CDR3 protein: CASSSRGSTDTQYF
J gene: TRBJ2-3
D gene: TRBD1
clone size: .
V gene: TRBV7-3

CDR3 DNA: TGCGCCAGCAGCCCCCCTGGGAGTAGGGTAGAGACCCAGTACTTC
CDR3 protein: CASSPPGSRVETQYF
J gene: TRBJ2-5
D gene: .
clone size: .
V gene: TRBV5-1

CDR3 DNA: TGTGCCAGCAGTGAACAACCTACTACGGAGGGCGACGAGACCCAGTACTTC
CDR3 protein: CASSEQPTTEGDETQYF
J gene: TRBJ2-5
D gene: .
clone size: .
V gene: TRBV27

CDR3 DNA: TGCGCCAGCAGCCTGACGGCAGGGGACTATGGCTACACCTTC
CDR3 protein: CASSLTAGDYGYTF
J gene: TRBJ1-2
D gene: .
clone size: .
V gene: TRBV5-1

CDR3 DNA: TGTGCCAGCAGCGTAGCGACTGATAATTCACCCCTCCACTTT
CDR3 protein: CASSVATDNSPLHF
J gene: TRBJ1-6
D gene: .
clone size: .
V gene: TRBV9

CDR3 DNA: TGTGCCAGCAGCTTTGCGCCTCGGACAGGGTACGAGCAGTACTTC
CDR3 protein: CASSFAPRTGYEQYF
J gene: TRBJ2-7
D gene: .
clone size: .
V gene: TRBV12-1

CDR3 DNA: TGTGCCAGCAGCTCAGACAGGCGACTGAACAATCAGCCCCAGCATTTT
CDR3 protein: CASSSDRRLNNQPQHF
J gene: TRBJ1-5
D gene: .
clone size: .
V gene: TRBV7-9

CDR3 DNA: TGCGCCAGCAGCTTGCTGCCAGGGCGGGGGACTGGTGAAAAACTGTTTTTT
CDR3 protein: CASSLLPGRGTGEKLFF
J gene: TRBJ1-4
D gene: .
clone size: few
V gene: TRBV5-1

CDR3 DNA: TGTGCCAGCAGTTACCTGAGCGGGACTGGGAGCGAGCAGTACTTC
CDR3 protein: CASSYLSGTGSEQYF
J gene: TRBJ2-7
D gene: TRBD2
clone size: few
V gene: TRBV6-6

CDR3 DNA: TGTGCCAGCAGACAACAGGGCAGGTCCTACGAGCAGTACTTC
CDR3 protein: CASRQQGRSYEQYF
J gene: TRBJ2-7
D gene: .
clone size: .
V gene: TRBV27

CDR3 DNA: TGTGCCAGCATCGTGACAGCTTACACCGGGGAGCTGTTTTTT
CDR3 protein: CASIVTAYTGELFF
J gene: TRBJ2-2
D gene: .
clone size: .
V gene: TRBV6-1

CDR3 DNA: TGTGCCAGCAGCTGGACAGGGGATGGTTATGAAAAACTGTTTTTT
CDR3 protein: CASSWTGDGYEKLFF
J gene: TRBJ1-4
D gene: TRBD1
clone size: .
V gene: TRBV7-2

CDR3 DNA: TGTGCCAGCGGGCCAGGGGGCTCAGGAGGCTACACCTTC
CDR3 protein: CASGPGGSGGYTF
J gene: TRBJ1-2
D gene: TRBD1
clone size: .
V gene: TRBV5-4

CDR3 DNA: TGTGCCAGCCCTCGCGGGGGGATATGCAATTCACCCCTCCACTTT
CDR3 protein: CASPRGGICNSPLHF
J gene: TRBJ1-6
D gene: .
clone size: .
V gene: TRBV5-3

CDR3 DNA: TGTGCCAGAAGCCCCTGGAGAGGGCTAACCTACGAGCAGTACTTC
CDR3 protein: CARSPWRGLTYEQYF
J gene: TRBJ2-7
D gene: .
clone size: .
V gene: TRBV5-3

CDR3 DNA: TGTGCCAGCAGCTTAGGGAGCCTCTCTGGAAACACCATATATTTT
CDR3 protein: CASSLGSLSGNTIYF
J gene: TRBJ1-3
D gene: .
clone size: .
V gene: TRBV7-8

CDR3 DNA: TGTGCCAGCAGCGTACAGGGGGCCGGGGTAGATACGCAGTATTTT
CDR3 protein: CASSVQGAGVDTQYF
J gene: TRBJ2-3
D gene: TRBD1
clone size: .
V gene: TRBV9

CDR3 DNA: TGCGCCAGCAGCTTGGGGGCTAGCGGGGGATACACAGATACGCAGTATTTT
CDR3 protein: CASSLGASGGYTDTQYF
J gene: TRBJ2-3
D gene: TRBD2
clone size: .
V gene: TRBV5-1

CDR3 DNA: TGCGCCAGCGGACTAGCGGGGGGGTTATCCGGCACCGGGGAGCTGTTTTTT
CDR3 protein: CASGLAGGLSGTGELFF
J gene: TRBJ2-2
D gene: TRBD2
clone size: once
V gene: TRBV10-2

CDR3 DNA: TGTGCCAGCTCTCCCGGGACACTCTCGACTGGCTACACCTTC
CDR3 protein: CASSPGTLSTGYTF
J gene: TRBJ1-2
D gene: .
clone size: .
V gene: TRBV18

CDR3 DNA: TGCGCCAGCAGCTTTATGGGCGGGGGCTACAATGAGCAGTTCTTC
CDR3 protein: CASSFMGGGYNEQFF
J gene: TRBJ2-1
D gene: TRBD2
clone size: few
V gene: TRBV5-1

CDR3 DNA: TGTGCCAGCAGTTCGTCTTATGGCTACACCTTC
CDR3 protein: CASSSSYGYTF
J gene: TRBJ1-2
D gene: .
clone size: .
V gene: TRBV6-6